This TCR beta chain was recovered during a study of T-cell memory formation after mild COVID-19. Study summary: Largely, TCR clusters stayed within a single donor.

This CDR3 region has 15 residues. Germline CDR1 KGHDR, CDR2 SFDVKD. The germline V and J ends were trimmed by 7 bases and 0 bases, with 12 bases remaining between them. Comment on this clonotype: Antigen specificity is unknown.

Study results and caveats: Certain responding clones were present in pre-infection memory, suggesting participation of cross-reactive memory. CD4+ clones that contracted lay mainly in CM and EM; CD8+ ones lay in EMRA. Clones shrinking between day 15 and 85 showed a balanced CD4/CD8 split, and those that grew later tilted toward CD4+.

TCRdb used MiXCR to reprocess the 5' RACE reads, holding one entry per CDR3 protein. The sample consists of just over 400,000 distinct CDR3 sequences, about 25% of them appearing once. J is TRBJ2-1 and V is TRBV24-1, with D perhaps matching TRBD2 (5 bases). The sequence was obtained from an adult woman who had mild COVID-19 (a few samples of this study predate the infection). Cell type and time point are not known. The specimen sequenced was PBMCs or a T cell subset sorted from them (not recorded which). CDR3 nucleotides: TGTGCCACCAGACCCGGGGTGAGCTCCTACAATGAGCAGTTCTTC. Its protein product is CATRPGVSSYNEQFF.